The present entry profiles one T cell receptor beta chain with its context. Its cognate antigen is unknown. The CDR3 runs 15 residues. Germline CDR1 reads LNHDA; CDR2 reads SQIVND (reference sequence). V lost 3 bases to trimming and J lost 0 bases, with 8 bases between them. The data were taken from a study of T cell repertoires in cytomegalovirus infection. Study-wide background: Both recently identified HLA-C-restricted and well-studied HLA-B-restricted CMV epitopes were used in the study. It was the public TCR beta signatures that indicated both CMV infection and matching HLA type.

TCRdb independently ran MiXCR on the reads; one entry per CDR3 protein. Seen here are 80,000 or so distinct CDR3 sequences, approximately 39% observed once, and the top ten hold 93%. V is TRBV19 and J is TRBJ2-2; unclear D gene. The sequencing here drew on CD8+ T cells from cultured PBMCs, taken from culture after CMV antigen stimulation. This receptor was obtained from a human donor in good health (CMV status not recorded). Some clones in this sample may be carry-over from other donors' samples. The CDR3 here is CASSIRPSNTGELFF. CDR3 bases: TGTGCCAGTAGTATTCGGCCTTCGAACACCGGGGAGCTGTTTTTT.